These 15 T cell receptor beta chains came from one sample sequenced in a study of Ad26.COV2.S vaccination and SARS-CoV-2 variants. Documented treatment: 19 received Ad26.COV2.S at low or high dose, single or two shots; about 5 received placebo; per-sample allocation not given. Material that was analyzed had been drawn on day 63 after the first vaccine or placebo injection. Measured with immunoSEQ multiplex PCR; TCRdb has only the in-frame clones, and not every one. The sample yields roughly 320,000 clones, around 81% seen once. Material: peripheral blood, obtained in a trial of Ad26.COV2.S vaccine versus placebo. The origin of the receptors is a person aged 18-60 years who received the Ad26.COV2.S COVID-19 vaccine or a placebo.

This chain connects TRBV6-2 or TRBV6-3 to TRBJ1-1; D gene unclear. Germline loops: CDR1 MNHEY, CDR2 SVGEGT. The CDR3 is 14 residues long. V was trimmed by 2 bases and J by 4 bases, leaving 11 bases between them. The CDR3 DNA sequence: TGTGCCAGCAGTTACATCAGCCTGGGCACTGAAGCTTTCTTT. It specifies CASSYISLGTEAFF.

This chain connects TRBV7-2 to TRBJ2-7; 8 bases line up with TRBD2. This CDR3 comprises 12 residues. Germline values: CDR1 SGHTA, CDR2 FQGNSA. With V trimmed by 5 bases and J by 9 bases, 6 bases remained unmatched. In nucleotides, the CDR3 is TGTGCCAGCAGCCCCGGGGGGGAGGCGCAGTACTTC. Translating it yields CASSPGGEAQYF. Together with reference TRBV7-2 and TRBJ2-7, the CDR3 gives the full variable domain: GAGVSQSPSNKVTEKGKDVELRCDPISGHTALYWYRQSLGQGLEFLIYFQGNSAPDKSGLPSDRFSAERTGGSVSTLTIQRTQQEDSAVYLCASSPGGEAQYFGPGTRLTVT.

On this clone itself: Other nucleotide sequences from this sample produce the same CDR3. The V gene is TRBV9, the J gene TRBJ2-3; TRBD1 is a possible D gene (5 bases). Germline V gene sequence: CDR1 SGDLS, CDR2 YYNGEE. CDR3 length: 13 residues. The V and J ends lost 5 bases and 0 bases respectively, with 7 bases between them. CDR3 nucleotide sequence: TGTGCCAGCAGAGGGGCTAGCACAGATACGCAGTATTTT. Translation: CASRGASTDTQYF.

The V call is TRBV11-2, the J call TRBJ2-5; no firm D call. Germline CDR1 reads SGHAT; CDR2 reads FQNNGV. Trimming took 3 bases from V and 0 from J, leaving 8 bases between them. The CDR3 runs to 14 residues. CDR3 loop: CASSLSKHQETQYF. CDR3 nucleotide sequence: TGTGCCAGCAGCTTGAGCAAGCACCAAGAGACCCAGTACTTC.

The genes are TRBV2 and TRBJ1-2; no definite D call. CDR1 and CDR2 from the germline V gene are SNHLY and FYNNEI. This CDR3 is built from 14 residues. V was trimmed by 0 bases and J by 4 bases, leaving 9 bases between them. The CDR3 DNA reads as TGTGCCAGCAGTGAAGCCTACGGGTCCTATGGCTACACCTTC. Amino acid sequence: CASSEAYGSYGYTF.

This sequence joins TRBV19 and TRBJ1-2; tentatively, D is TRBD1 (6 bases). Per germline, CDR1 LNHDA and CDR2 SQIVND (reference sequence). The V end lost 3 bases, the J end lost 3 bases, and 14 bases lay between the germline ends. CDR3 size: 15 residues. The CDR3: CASSIGGQTYYGYTF. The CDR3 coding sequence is TGTGCCAGTAGTATCGGAGGACAGACCTACTATGGCTACACCTTC. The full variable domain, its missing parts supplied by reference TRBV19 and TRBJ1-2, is DGGITQSPKYLFRKEGQNVTLSCEQNLNHDAMYWYRQDPGQGLRLIYYSQIVNDFQKGDIAEGYSVSREKKESFPLTVTSAQKNPTAFYLCASSIGGQTYYGYTFGSGTRLTVV.

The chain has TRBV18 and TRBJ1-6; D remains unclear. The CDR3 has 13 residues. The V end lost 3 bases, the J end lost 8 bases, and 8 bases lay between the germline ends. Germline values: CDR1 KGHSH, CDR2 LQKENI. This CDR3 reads CASSPIEDSPLHF. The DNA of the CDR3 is TGTGCCAGCTCACCTATAGAGGATTCACCCCTCCACTTT.

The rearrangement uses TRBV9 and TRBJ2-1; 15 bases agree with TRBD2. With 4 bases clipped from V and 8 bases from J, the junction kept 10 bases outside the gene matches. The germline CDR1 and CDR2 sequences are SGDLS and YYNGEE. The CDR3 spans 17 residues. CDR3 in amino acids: CASSPAIGTSGGHEQFF. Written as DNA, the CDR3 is TGTGCCAGCAGCCCCGCAATAGGGACTAGCGGGGGGCATGAGCAGTTCTTC.

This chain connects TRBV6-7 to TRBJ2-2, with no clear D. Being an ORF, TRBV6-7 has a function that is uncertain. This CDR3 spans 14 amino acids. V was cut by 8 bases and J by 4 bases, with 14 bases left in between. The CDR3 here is CASPGSRLTGELFF. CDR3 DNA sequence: TGTGCCAGCCCGGGCAGTAGACTCACCGGGGAGCTGTTTTTT.

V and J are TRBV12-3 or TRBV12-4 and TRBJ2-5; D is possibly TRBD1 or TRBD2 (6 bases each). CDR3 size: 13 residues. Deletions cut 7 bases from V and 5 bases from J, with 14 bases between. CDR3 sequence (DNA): TGTGCCAGCACCCTAGGGGGGTCTGAGACCCAGTACTTC. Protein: CASTLGGSETQYF.

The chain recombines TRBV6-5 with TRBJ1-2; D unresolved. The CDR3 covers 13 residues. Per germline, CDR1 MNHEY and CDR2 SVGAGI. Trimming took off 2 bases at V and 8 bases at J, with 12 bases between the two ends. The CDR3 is CASSYGPRGGYTF. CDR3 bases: TGTGCCAGCAGTTACGGCCCTCGGGGAGGCTACACCTTC.

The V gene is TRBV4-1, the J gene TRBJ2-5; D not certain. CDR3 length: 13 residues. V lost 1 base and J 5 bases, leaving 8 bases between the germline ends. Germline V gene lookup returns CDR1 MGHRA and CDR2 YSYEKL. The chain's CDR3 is CASSQVGMETQYF. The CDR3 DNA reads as TGCGCCAGCAGCCAAGTAGGGATGGAGACCCAGTACTTC.

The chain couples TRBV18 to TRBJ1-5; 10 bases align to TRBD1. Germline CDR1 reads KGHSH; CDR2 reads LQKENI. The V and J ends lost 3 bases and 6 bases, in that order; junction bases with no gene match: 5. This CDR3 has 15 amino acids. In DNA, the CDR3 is TGTGCCAGCTCACCGCGGACAGGGGGAGCTCAGCCCCAGCATTTT. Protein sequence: CASSPRTGGAQPQHF. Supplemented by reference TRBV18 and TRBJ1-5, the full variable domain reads NAGVMQNPRHLVRRRGQEARLRCSPMKGHSHVYWYRQLPEEGLKFMVYLQKENIIDESGMPKERFSAEFPKEGPSILRIQQVVRGDSAAYFCASSPRTGGAQPQHFGDGTRLSIL.

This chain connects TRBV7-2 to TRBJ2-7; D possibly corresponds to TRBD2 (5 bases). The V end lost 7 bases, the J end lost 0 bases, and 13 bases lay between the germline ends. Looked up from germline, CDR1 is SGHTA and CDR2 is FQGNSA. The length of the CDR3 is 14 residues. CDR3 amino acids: CASTPAAGSYEQYF. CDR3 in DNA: TGTGCCAGCACCCCTGCGGCGGGCTCCTACGAGCAGTACTTC.

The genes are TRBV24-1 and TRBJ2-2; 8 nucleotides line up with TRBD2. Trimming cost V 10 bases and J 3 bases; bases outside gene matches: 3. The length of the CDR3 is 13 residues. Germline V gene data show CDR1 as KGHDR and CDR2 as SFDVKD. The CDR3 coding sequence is TGTGCCACAGGGCGGGGGGACACCGGGGAGCTGTTTTTT. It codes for CATGRGDTGELFF.